Below, 18 T cell receptor beta chains from the same sample are listed, as sequenced in a study of long-term antiretroviral therapy in people with HIV. The assay used was immunoSEQ (version v3.0), run at survey level. Method: immunoSEQ multiplex PCR; TCRdb's copy keeps in-frame clones and lacks some. The data show about 14,000 clones, with roughly 84% seen just once and 7.2% held by the top ten. The source material was unsorted PBMCs, sampled 0.4 years after starting antiretroviral therapy. These receptor sequences come from a man aged 25-40 years with HIV.

The rearrangement links TRBV21-1 to TRBJ2-7. TRBV21-1 is classified as a pseudogene. This CDR3 region has 18 residues. For the CDR3, the DNA is TGTGCCAGCAGCAAAGGTATATCTAGGGACCCCGGTTCGGGCGAGCAGTACTTC. Translated, it gives CASSKGISRDPGSGEQYF.

The CDR3 region has the DNA TGTGCCAGCAGTGAACCAGTAGGCCTCACAGATACGCAGTATTTT. Residues: CASSEPVGLTDTQYF. The chain is built from TRBV2 and TRBJ2-3; D ambiguous. Germline lookup yields CDR1 SNHLY and CDR2 FYNNEI. The CDR3 contains 15 residues. The V end lost 2 bases, the J end lost 2 bases, and 11 bases lay between the germline ends.

In DNA form, the CDR3 reads TGTGCCAGCAGTGACTCGAAGGGGACAGGGCCACCTTTCTATGGCTACACCTTC. It encodes CASSDSKGTGPPFYGYTF. The V call is TRBV6-4, the J call TRBJ1-2; 9 bases are shared with TRBD1. The CDR3 runs 18 residues. Losses at the gene ends were 0 bases for V and 4 bases for J; bases not matched to a gene: 12. Germline lookup yields CDR1 MRHNA and CDR2 SNTAGT.

The chain combines TRBV7-9 with TRBJ2-1; TRBD2 matches at 9 bases. The CDR3 length is 16 residues. Germline lookup yields CDR1 SEHNR and CDR2 FQNEAQ (reference sequence). Trimming took 5 bases from V and 8 from J; bases not matched to a gene: 13. In nucleotides, the CDR3 is TGTGCCAGCAGCCCTCCGGCGGGAGGGATAAGGCATGAGCAGTTCTTC. This sequence encodes CASSPPAGGIRHEQFF.

The gene calls are TRBV9 and TRBJ2-7; TRBD1 aligns across 7 bases. CDR1 and CDR2 from the germline V gene are SGDLS and YYNGEE. The CDR3 contains 14 residues. V shed 2 bases, J shed 0 bases, and the junction held 2 bases outside the gene matches. The CDR3 here is CASSVRDSSYEQYF. CDR3 in DNA: TGTGCCAGCAGCGTTCGGGACAGCTCCTACGAGCAGTACTTC.

The rearrangement uses TRBV7-2 and TRBJ2-3; 7 bases map to TRBD1. The CDR3 loop spans 15 amino acids. Germline lookup yields CDR1 SGHTA and CDR2 FQGNSA. V gave up 5 bases and J gave up 5 bases; unmatched junction bases: 10. The CDR3 is CASSVRGQKVDTQYF. The CDR3 DNA is TGTGCCAGCAGCGTACGGGGACAGAAGGTAGATACGCAGTATTTT.

The chain carries TRBV7-9 and TRBJ1-1; D gene unclear. CDR3 length: 16 amino acids. The germline V and J ends were trimmed by 6 bases and 0 bases, with 17 bases remaining between them. CDR1 is SEHNR and CDR2 is FQNEAQ in the germline V gene (reference sequence). CDR3 loop: CASRSYQVRMNTEAFF. The CDR3 nucleotides read TGTGCCAGCAGGTCTTACCAAGTTCGTATGAACACTGAAGCTTTCTTT.

The rearrangement links TRBV4-3 to TRBJ2-3; 8 nucleotides agree with TRBD2. The CDR3 totals 17 residues. The V gene's germline CDR1 is LGHNA and CDR2 YSLEER. Trimming cost V 4 bases and J 7 bases; bases outside gene matches: 16. CDR3 sequence reads: CASSPSGRGALSHTQYF. CDR3 coding DNA: TGCGCCAGCAGCCCCTCGGGGCGGGGGGCTCTTTCGCATACGCAGTATTTT.

The chain carries TRBV5-1 and TRBJ2-7; D remains unclear. V dropped 1 base and J dropped 4 bases, with 6 bases sitting between them. This CDR3 is built from 12 residues. Germline CDR1 reads SGHRS; CDR2 reads YFSETQ. CDR3 sequence reads: CASSLWGYEQYF. The CDR3 DNA follows: TGCGCCAGCAGCTTGTGGGGATACGAGCAGTACTTC.

This clone has only a few counts. This chain joins TRBV10-3 and TRBJ2-2, with D maybe TRBD2 (6 bases). The length of the CDR3 is 13 residues. With 7 bases removed from V and 6 bases from J, the gap between germline ends came to 12 bases. The V gene's germline CDR1 is ENHRY and CDR2 SYGVKD. The DNA for the CDR3 is TGTGCCATCACCGAAGGGGACTCCGGGGAGCTGTTTTTT. This encodes CAITEGDSGELFF.

This chain connects TRBV5-1 to TRBJ2-7; TRBD1 or TRBD2 may be the D gene (5 bases each). Germline V CDR1 and CDR2: SGHRS, YFSETQ. The CDR3 length is 15 residues. V shed 1 base and J shed 0 bases, with 11 bases lying between them. CDR3 protein: CASSLRDGSSYEQYF. The CDR3, as DNA: TGCGCCAGCAGCTTGAGGGACGGCAGCTCCTACGAGCAGTACTTC.

CDR3: CASSYSAGDSYEQYF. The CDR3, as DNA: TGTGCCAGCAGTTACTCCGCGGGGGACAGTTACGAGCAGTACTTC. The chain recombines TRBV6-5 with TRBJ2-7; D may correspond to TRBD1 or TRBD2 (7 bases each). Trimming pared 0 bases from V and 4 bases from J, leaving 13 bases between. Germline lookup yields CDR1 MNHEY and CDR2 SVGAGI. This CDR3 comprises 15 residues.

The V call is TRBV7-9, the J call TRBJ2-3; D is unresolved. The CDR3 contains 15 residues. V was cut by 3 bases and J by 2 bases, with 12 bases left in between. CDR1 is SEHNR and CDR2 is FQNEAQ in the germline V gene (reference sequence). The CDR3 loop is CASSFIDFLTDTQYF. DNA for the CDR3: TGTGCCAGCAGCTTTATTGACTTCCTCACAGATACGCAGTATTTT.

This rearrangement joins TRBV4-1 to TRBJ1-5; possibly TRBD1 for D (5 bases). Germline CDR1 is MGHRA and CDR2 is YSYEKL. The CDR3 is 14 amino acids. V lost 3 bases, J lost 7 bases, and 13 bases lay in between. The CDR3 coding sequence is TGCGCCAGCAGCCAGGGCGGGGCGGGCCAGCCCCAGCATTTT. Its translation is CASSQGGAGQPQHF.

The chain joins TRBV28 to TRBJ1-5; a weak D match, TRBD1 (5 bases). The germline CDR1 and CDR2 sequences are MDHEN and SYDVKM. This CDR3 region has 13 residues. The V end lost 7 bases, the J end lost 5 bases, and 12 bases lay between the germline ends. The CDR3 protein is CASNIGTYQPQHF. The CDR3 DNA is TGTGCCAGCAACATCGGGACGTATCAGCCCCAGCATTTT. The variable domain in full, completed from reference TRBV28 and TRBJ1-5, reads DVKVTQSSRYLVKRTGEKVFLECVQDMDHENMFWYRQDPGLGLRLIYFSYDVKMKEKGDIPEGYSVSREKKERFSLILESASTNQTSMYLCASNIGTYQPQHFGDGTRLSIL.

The CDR3 bases are TGTGCCAGCAGCTTAGCCGGGACTCCGGCCTACGAGCAGTACTTC. It is translated as CASSLAGTPAYEQYF. The gene calls are TRBV7-9 and TRBJ2-7; D is perhaps TRBD2 (6 bases). Trimming took 0 bases from V and 2 from J, leaving 11 bases between them. The CDR3 is 15 residues long. Germline CDR1 reads SEHNR; CDR2 reads FQNEAQ (reference sequence).

The V call is TRBV27, the J call TRBJ2-7; D remains unclear. The ends were cut back, 5 bases at V and 5 bases at J, with 10 bases in the middle. CDR1 and CDR2 from the germline V gene are MNHEY and SMNVEV (reference sequence). CDR3 length equals 12 residues. CDR3 bases: TGTGCCAGCAGTCGAGTAGAACACGAGCAGTACTTC. Amino acids: CASSRVEHEQYF.

The CDR3 coding sequence is TGTGCCAGCAGTTTAGGGCAATCGGGGTACACCATATATTTT. This sequence encodes CASSLGQSGYTIYF. V is TRBV27 and J is TRBJ1-3; the D is unclear. Per germline, CDR1 MNHEY and CDR2 SMNVEV (reference sequence). This CDR3 is 14 amino acids long. Trimming pared 2 bases from V and 8 bases from J, leaving 13 bases between.